This T cell receptor beta chain appears in the sequencing data of a study of radiotherapy plus CTLA-4 blockade in lung cancer. Findings of the study overall: TCR clones of tumor origin grew in blood after radiotherapy plus ipilimumab. Early blood T cell clone changes and increased post-radiation serum interferon-beta were reportedly the strongest response predictors.

CDR1 and CDR2 from the germline V gene are ENHRY and SYGVKD. This CDR3 contains 12 residues. Trimming took off 7 bases at V and 0 bases at J, with 4 bases between the two ends. As concerns this clone: Its antigen is undetermined.

TCRdb's table, derived via immunoSEQ multiplex PCR, lists solely in-frame clones and lacks some. The sample carries some 92,000 clones, approximately 85% recorded once. The input for sequencing was peripheral blood, taken from a patient treated with radiotherapy plus ipilimumab. J is TRBJ1-3 and V is TRBV10-3, with D hard to call. The receptor's source is a human donor with non-small cell lung cancer who had a partial response to radiotherapy plus ipilimumab. The CDR3 loop reads CAITSSGNTIYF. DNA for the CDR3: TGTGCCATCACCAGCTCTGGAAACACCATATATTTT.